Sequencing of this T cell receptor beta chain was carried out in a study of a mutant IDH1 vaccine in newly diagnosed glioma. Study in general: Patients' prior therapy spanned radiotherapy, temozolomide, or both; most underwent both. Study-wide results and caveats: Among patients, about 94% showed immune responses induced by the vaccine.

Deletions cut 5 bases from V and 2 bases from J, with 16 bases between. Germline V gives CDR1 LNHDA, CDR2 SQIVND (reference sequence). The CDR3 is made up of 15 amino acids. The method was immunoSEQ multiplex PCR; TCRdb's version includes in-frame clones alone and lacks a portion of them. The sample lists over 75,000 clones, around 80% occurring once. About this clone itself: Antigen specificity is unknown.

Time point indicated: baseline, week 1 (first vaccination visit). Treatment here: pre-vaccination baseline after standard-of-care therapy. The V call is TRBV19, the J call TRBJ2-7; D could derive from TRBD1 or TRBD2 (5 bases each). This clonotype originated in a middle-aged man with glioma. The starting material was PBMCs, obtained from a glioma patient treated with radiotherapy, temozolomide or both. Written as DNA, the CDR3 is TGTGCCAGTAGTGCCTCCGGGACGGGACCCTACGAGCAGTACTTC. It codes for CASSASGTGPYEQYF.